The 4 T cell receptor beta chains below all came from one sample that was sequenced in a study of cytomegalovirus exposure and HLA in healthy donors. The study ran its PCR with 60 Vbeta and 13 Jbeta primers. Using immunoSEQ multiplex PCR, the repertoire was profiled, and TCRdb retains in-frame clones only, with some absent. The sample consists of 81,000 or so clones, about three quarters of them appearing once. Source material: PBMCs. Receptor source: a man aged 50-60 years in good health and CMV-seropositive.

As to this clone: A junction end diverges from the germline sequence, so it may reflect a read error. This sequence joins TRBV2 and TRBJ2-4; TRBD1 agrees at 12 bases. The CDR3 is 19 amino acids. The germline gives CDR1 SNHLY, CDR2 FYNNEI. CDR3 region: CASKPRGQGAFRYSNSQYF. CDR3 in DNA: TGTGCCAGCAAACCGAGGGGACAGGGGGCTTTTCGGTATTCGAACAGTCAGTACTTC.

This chain connects TRBV29-1 to TRBJ2-1, with 11 bases fitting TRBD2. The germline gives CDR1 SQVTM, CDR2 ANQGSEA. This CDR3 has 15 residues. The J segment lost 7 bases and the V segment lost 6 bases, leaving 11 bases of the junction unmatched. In nucleotides, the CDR3 is TGCAGCGTGGTTAGACTAGCGGGACGGGTAAATGAGCAGTTCTTC. Encoded protein: CSVVRLAGRVNEQFF.

This clone appeared a few times. CDR3 DNA sequence: TGTGCCAGCAGTTATAGGGCGGAGGCAGGAGGAGGCTACACCTTC. Protein sequence: CASSYRAEAGGGYTF. The genes are TRBV6-5 and TRBJ1-2; D is ambiguous. Germline V gene lookup returns CDR1 MNHEY and CDR2 SVGAGI. V lost 3 bases and J 8 bases, leaving 19 bases between the germline ends. This CDR3 has 15 residues.

The V call is TRBV6-1, the J call TRBJ1-1; weak D call: TRBD1 (5 bases). Per the germline V gene, CDR1 is MNHNS and CDR2 is SASEGT. The V end was cut by 1 base, the J end by 6 bases, with 12 bases between. CDR3 length: 14 residues. The DNA of the CDR3 is TGTGCCAGCAGTGAAGTAGCGGGGACGGCTGAAGCTTTCTTT. Translating it yields CASSEVAGTAEAFF.